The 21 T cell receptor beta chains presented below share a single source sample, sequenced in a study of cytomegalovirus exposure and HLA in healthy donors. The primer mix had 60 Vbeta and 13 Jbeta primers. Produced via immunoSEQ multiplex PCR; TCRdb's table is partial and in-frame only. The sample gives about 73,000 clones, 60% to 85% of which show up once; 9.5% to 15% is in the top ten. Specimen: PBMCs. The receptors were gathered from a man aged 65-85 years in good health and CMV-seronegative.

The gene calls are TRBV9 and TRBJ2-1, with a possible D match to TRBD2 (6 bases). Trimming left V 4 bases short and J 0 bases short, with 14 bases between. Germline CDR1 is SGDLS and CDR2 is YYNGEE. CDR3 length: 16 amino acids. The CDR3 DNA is TGTGCCAGCAGCCCGCCCGGAGGGGCCTCCTACAATGAGCAGTTCTTC. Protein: CASSPPGGASYNEQFF.

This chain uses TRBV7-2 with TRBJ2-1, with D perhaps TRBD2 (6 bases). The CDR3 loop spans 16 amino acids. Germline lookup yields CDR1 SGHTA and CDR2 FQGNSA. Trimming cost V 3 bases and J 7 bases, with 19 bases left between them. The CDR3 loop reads CASSFRPGAYLNEQFF. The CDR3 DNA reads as TGTGCCAGCAGCTTCCGGCCGGGAGCATATCTGAATGAGCAGTTCTTC.

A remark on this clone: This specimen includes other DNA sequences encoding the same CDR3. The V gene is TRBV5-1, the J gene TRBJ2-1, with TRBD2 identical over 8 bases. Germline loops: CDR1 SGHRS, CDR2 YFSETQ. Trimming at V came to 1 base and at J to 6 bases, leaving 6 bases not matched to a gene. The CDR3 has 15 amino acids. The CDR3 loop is CASSLRGGAGNEQFF. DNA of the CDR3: TGCGCCAGCAGCTTGCGGGGGGGGGCCGGCAATGAGCAGTTCTTC. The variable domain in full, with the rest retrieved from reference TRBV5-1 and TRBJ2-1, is KAGVTQTPRYLIKTRGQQVTLSCSPISGHRSVSWYQQTPGQGLQFLFEYFSETQRNKGNFPGRFSGRQFSNSRSEMNVSTLELGDSALYLCASSLRGGAGNEQFFGPGTRLTVL.

The CDR3 region has the DNA TGTGCCAGCAGCTTCCCGACAGCCGACTATGGCTACACCTTC. Protein product: CASSFPTADYGYTF. J is TRBJ1-2 and V is TRBV7-2, with a tentative D call TRBD1 (5 bases). Trimming cost V 3 bases and J 3 bases, with 11 bases left between them. The CDR3 consists of 14 residues. Germline V gene lookup returns CDR1 SGHTA and CDR2 FQGNSA.

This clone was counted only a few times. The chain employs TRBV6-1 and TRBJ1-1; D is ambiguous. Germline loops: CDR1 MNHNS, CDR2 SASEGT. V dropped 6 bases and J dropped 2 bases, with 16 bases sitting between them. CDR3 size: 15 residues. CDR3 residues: CASRSSEGFNTEAFF. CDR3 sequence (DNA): TGTGCCAGCAGGTCATCAGAGGGTTTCAACACTGAAGCTTTCTTT.

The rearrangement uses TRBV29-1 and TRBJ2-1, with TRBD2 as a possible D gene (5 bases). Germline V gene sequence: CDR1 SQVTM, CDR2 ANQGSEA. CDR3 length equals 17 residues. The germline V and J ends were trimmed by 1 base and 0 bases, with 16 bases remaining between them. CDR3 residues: CSVEASLGLLSYNEQFF. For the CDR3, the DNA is TGCAGCGTTGAAGCCTCCTTAGGACTCCTCTCCTACAATGAGCAGTTCTTC.

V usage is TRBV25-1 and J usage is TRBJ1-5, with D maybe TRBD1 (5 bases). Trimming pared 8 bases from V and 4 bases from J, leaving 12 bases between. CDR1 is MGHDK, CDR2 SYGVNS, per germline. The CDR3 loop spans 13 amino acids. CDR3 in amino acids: CASGDSNNQPQHF. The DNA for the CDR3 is TGTGCCAGCGGCGACAGTAATAATCAGCCCCAGCATTTT.

The CDR3 sequence: CSVEEGREGRLETQYF. The CDR3 DNA is TGCAGCGTTGAAGAAGGGCGGGAGGGCCGTTTGGAGACCCAGTACTTC. The rearrangement uses TRBV29-1 and TRBJ2-5; 9 bases map to TRBD2. The CDR3 sequence is 16 residues long. The germline V gene encodes CDR1 SQVTM and CDR2 ANQGSEA. After removal of 0 bases from V and 5 bases from J, the junction contained 10 bases not matched to a gene.

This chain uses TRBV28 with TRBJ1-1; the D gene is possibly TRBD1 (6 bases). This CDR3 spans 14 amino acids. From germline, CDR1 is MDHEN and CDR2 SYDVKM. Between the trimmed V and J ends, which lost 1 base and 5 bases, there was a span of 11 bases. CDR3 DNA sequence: TGTGCCAGCAGTTTATTAGGGGGTCCGACTGAAGCTTTCTTT. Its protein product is CASSLLGGPTEAFF.

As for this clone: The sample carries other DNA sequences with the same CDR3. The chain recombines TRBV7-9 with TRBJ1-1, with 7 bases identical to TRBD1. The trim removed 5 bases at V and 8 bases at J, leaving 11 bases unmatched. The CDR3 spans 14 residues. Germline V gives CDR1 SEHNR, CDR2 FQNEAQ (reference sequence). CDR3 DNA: TGTGCCAGCAGCGAGACAGGGCCTGTTCGGGAAGCTTTCTTT. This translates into CASSETGPVREAFF.

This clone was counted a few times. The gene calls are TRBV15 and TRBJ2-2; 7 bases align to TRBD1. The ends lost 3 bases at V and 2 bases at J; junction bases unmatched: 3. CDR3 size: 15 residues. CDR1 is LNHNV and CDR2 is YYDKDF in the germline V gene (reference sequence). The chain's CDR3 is CATSRGTANTGELFF. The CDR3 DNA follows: TGTGCCACCAGCAGGGGGACAGCTAACACCGGGGAGCTGTTTTTT.

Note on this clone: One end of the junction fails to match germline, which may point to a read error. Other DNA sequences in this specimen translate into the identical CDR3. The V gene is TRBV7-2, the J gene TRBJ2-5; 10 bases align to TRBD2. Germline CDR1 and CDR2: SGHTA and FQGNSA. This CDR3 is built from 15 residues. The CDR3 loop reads CASSFQRGGWETQYF. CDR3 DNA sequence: TGTGCCAGCAGCTTCCAGCGGGGGGGCTGGGAGACCCAATACTTC.

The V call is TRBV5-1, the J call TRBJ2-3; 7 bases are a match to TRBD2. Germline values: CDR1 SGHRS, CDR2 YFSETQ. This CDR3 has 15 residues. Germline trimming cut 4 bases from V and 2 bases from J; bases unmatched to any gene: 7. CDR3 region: CASSRSGVFTDTQYF. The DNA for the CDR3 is TGCGCCAGCAGCCGGAGCGGGGTTTTCACAGATACGCAGTATTTT.

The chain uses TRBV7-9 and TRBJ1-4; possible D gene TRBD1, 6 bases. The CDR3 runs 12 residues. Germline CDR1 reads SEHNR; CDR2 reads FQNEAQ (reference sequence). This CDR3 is CSCTQGSEKLFF. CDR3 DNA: TGTTCCTGCACACAGGGCAGTGAAAAACTGTTTTTT. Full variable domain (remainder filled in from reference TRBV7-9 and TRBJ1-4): DTGVSQNPRHKITKRGQNVTFRCDPISEHNRLYWYRQTLGQGPEFLTYFQNEAQLEKSRLLSDRFSAERPKGSFSTLEIQRTEQGDSAMYLCSCTQGSEKLFFGSGTQLSVL.

The CDR3 bases are TGTGCCAGCAGCTTTACGGAGGGGGAAAAACTGTTTTTT. This codes for CASSFTEGEKLFF. The chain joins TRBV11-2 to TRBJ1-4; weak D call: TRBD1 (5 bases). V lost 3 bases and J lost 8, with 10 bases in between. CDR3 length equals 13 residues. The germline V gene encodes CDR1 SGHAT and CDR2 FQNNGV.

The CDR3 DNA sequence: TGTGCCAGCAGCTTTGACAGGGCCTACGAGCAGTACTTC. Translating gives CASSFDRAYEQYF. The chain couples TRBV7-9 to TRBJ2-7; the match to TRBD1 covers 7 bases. The CDR3 runs 13 residues. Germline CDR1 SEHNR, CDR2 FQNEAQ (reference sequence). V shed 3 bases and J 2 bases; nucleotides not matched to a gene: 1.

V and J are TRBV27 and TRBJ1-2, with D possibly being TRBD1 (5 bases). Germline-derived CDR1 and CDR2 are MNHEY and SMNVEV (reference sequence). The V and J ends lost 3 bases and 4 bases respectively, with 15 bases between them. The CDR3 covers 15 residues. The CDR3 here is CASSFFSGGTYGYTF. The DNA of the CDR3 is TGTGCCAGCAGTTTCTTTTCGGGCGGGACCTATGGCTACACCTTC.

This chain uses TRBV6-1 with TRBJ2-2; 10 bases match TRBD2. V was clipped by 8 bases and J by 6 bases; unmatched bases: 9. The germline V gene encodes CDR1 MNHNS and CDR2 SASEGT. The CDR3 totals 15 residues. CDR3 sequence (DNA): TGTGCCAGCCGGACCGGAGCGGGAGGGGCCGGGGAGCTGTTTTTT. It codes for CASRTGAGGAGELFF.

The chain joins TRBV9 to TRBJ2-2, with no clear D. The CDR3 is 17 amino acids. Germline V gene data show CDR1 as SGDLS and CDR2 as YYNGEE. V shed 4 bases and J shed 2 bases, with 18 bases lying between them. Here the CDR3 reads CASSPIDSFPNTGELFF. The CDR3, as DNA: TGTGCCAGCAGCCCCATAGACTCCTTTCCCAACACCGGGGAGCTGTTTTTT.

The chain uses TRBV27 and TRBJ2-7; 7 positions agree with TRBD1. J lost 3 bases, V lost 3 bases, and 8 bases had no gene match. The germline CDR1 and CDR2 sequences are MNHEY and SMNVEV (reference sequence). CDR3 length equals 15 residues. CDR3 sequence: CASSFGTALGYEQYF. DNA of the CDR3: TGTGCCAGCAGTTTCGGGACAGCATTAGGCTACGAGCAGTACTTC.

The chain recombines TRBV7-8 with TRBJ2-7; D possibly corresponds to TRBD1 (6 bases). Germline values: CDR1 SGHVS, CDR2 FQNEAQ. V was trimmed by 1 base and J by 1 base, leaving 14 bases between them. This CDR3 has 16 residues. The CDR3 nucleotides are TGTGCCAGCAGCTTAGGGCAGGGGCTATTTTCCTACGAGCAGTACTTC. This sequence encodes CASSLGQGLFSYEQYF.